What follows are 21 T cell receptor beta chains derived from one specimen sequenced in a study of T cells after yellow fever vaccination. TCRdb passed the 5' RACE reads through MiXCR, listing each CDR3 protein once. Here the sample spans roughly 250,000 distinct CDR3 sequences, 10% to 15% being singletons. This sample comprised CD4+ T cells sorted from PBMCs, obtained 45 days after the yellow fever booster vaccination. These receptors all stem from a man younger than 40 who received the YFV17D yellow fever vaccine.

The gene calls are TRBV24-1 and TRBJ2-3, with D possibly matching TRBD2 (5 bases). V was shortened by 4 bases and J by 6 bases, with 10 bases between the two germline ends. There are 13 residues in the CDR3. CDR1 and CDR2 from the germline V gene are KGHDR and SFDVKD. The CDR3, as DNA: TGTGCCACCAGTGAGAGGGCCGGGGATACGCAGTATTTT. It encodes CATSERAGDTQYF.

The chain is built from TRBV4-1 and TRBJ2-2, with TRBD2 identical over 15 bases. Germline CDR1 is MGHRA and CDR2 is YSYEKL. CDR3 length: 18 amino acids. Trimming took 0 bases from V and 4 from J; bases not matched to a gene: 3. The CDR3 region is CASSQDPGLAGGTGELFF. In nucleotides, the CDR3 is TGCGCCAGCAGCCAAGATCCGGGACTAGCGGGAGGCACCGGGGAGCTGTTTTTT.

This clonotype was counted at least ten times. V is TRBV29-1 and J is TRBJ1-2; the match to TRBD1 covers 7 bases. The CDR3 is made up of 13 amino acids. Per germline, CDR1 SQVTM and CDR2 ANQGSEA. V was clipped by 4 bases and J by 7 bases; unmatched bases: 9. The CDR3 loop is CSVVGTGAGGYTF. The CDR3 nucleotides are TGCAGCGTTGTTGGAACAGGGGCGGGTGGCTACACCTTC.

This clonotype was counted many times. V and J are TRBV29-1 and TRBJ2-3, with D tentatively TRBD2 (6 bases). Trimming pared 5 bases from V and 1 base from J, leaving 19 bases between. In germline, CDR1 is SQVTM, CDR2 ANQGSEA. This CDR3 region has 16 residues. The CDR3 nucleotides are TGCAGCGTTTCTAGCGACCGGAGCGCGGGCACAGATACGCAGTATTTT. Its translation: CSVSSDRSAGTDTQYF.

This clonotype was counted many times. The CDR3 coding sequence is TGCAGTGCTAGAGGGAGGGAATTAGCGGGAAGGTACAATGAGCAGTTCTTC. Translated, it gives CSARGRELAGRYNEQFF. This chain joins TRBV20-1 and TRBJ2-1, with 8 positions matching TRBD2. The CDR3 is 17 residues long. Germline lookup yields CDR1 DFQATT and CDR2 SNEGSKA (reference sequence). V shed 1 base, J shed 4 bases, and the junction held 12 bases outside the gene matches.

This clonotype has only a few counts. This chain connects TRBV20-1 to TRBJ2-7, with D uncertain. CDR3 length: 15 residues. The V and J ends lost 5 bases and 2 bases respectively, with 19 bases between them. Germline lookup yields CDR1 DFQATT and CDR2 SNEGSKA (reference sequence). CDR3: CSACRMGEPTYEQYF. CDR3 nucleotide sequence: TGCAGTGCTTGCCGTATGGGCGAACCAACCTACGAGCAGTACTTC.

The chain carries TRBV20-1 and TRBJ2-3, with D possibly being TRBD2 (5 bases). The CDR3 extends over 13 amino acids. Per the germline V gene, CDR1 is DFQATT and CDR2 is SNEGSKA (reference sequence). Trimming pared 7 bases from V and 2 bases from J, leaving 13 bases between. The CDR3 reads CSVKSGDTDTQYF. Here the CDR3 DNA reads TGCAGTGTCAAGTCCGGGGACACAGATACGCAGTATTTT.

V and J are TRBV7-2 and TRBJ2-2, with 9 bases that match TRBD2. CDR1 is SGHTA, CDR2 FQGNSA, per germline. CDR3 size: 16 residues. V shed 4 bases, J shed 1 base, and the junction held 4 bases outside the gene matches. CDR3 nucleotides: TGTGCCAGCAGCTCCACTAGCGGGCAGAACACCGGGGAGCTGTTTTTT. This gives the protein CASSSTSGQNTGELFF.

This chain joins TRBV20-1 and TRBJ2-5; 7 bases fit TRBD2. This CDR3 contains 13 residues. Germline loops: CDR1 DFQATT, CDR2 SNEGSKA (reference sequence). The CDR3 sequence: CSFLAGNQETQYF. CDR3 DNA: TGCAGCTTCTTAGCGGGCAACCAAGAGACCCAGTACTTC.

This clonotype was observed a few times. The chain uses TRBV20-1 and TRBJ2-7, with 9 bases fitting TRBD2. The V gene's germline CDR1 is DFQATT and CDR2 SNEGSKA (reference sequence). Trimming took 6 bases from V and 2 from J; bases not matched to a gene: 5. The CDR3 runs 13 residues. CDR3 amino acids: CSAKLAGTYEQYF. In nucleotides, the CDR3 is TGCAGTGCGAAACTAGCGGGCACCTACGAGCAGTACTTC.

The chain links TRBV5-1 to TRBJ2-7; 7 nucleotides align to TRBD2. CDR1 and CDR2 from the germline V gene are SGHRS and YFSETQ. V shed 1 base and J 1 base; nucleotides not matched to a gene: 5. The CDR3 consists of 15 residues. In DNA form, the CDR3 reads TGCGCCAGCAGCTTGACGGGGGGAACTTCCTACGAGCAGTACTTC. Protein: CASSLTGGTSYEQYF.

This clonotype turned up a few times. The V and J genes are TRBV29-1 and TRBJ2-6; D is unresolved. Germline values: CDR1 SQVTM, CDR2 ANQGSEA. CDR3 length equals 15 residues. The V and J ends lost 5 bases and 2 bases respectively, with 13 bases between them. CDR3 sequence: CSVYSGSTGANVLTF. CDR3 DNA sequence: TGCAGCGTTTATAGTGGCAGTACTGGGGCCAACGTCCTGACTTTC.

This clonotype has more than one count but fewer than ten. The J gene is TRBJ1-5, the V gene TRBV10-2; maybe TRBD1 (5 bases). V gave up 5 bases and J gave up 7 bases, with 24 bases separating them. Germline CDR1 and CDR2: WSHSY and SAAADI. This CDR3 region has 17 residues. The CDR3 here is CASSSTNSNRFRQPQHF. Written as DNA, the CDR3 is TGCGCCAGCAGTTCTACGAACTCTAACAGGTTTCGACAGCCCCAGCATTTT.

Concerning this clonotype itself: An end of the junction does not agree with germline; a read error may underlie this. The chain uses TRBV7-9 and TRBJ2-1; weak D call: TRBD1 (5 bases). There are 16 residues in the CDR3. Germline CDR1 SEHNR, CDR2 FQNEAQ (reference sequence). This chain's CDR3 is CARSYPRVYSYNEQFF. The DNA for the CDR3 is TGTGCCCGCAGCTATCCCAGGGTATACTCCTACAATGAGCAGTTCTTC. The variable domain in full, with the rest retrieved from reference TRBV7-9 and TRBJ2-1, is DTGVSQNPRHKITKRGQNVTFRCDPISEHNRLYWYRQTLGQGPEFLTYFQNEAQLEKSRLLSDRFSAERPKGSFSTLEIQRTEQGDSAMYLCARSYPRVYSYNEQFFGPGTRLTVL.

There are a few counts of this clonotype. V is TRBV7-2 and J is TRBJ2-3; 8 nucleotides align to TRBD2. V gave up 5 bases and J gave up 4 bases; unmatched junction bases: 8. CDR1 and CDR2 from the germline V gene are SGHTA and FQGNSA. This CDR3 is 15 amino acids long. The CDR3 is CASSGTSGSADTQYF. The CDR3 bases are TGTGCCAGCAGCGGGACGAGCGGGAGCGCAGATACGCAGTATTTT.

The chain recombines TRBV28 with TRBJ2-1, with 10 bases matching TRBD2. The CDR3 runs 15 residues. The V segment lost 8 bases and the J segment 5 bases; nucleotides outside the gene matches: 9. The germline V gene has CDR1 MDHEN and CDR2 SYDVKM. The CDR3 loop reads CASGHGTSVNNEQFF. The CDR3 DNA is TGTGCCAGCGGTCACGGGACTAGCGTCAACAATGAGCAGTTCTTC.

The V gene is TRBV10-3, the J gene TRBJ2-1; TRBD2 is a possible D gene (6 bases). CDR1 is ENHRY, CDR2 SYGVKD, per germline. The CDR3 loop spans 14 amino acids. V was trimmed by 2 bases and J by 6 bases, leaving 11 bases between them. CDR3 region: CAISEQGRLNEQFF. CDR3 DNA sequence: TGTGCCATCAGTGAGCAAGGGAGGCTCAATGAGCAGTTCTTC.

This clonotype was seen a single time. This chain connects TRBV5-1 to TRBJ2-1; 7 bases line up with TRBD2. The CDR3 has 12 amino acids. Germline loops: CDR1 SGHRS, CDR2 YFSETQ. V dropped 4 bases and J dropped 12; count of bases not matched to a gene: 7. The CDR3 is CASSPGLTVQFF. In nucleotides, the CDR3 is TGCGCCAGCAGCCCGGGACTAACGGTGCAGTTCTTC.

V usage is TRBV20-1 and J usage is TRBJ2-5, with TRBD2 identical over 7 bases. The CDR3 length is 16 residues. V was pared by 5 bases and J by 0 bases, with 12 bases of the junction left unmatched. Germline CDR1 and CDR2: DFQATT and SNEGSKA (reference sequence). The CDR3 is CSALDFLAENQETQYF. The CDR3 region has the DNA TGCAGTGCTCTAGATTTCCTAGCGGAGAACCAAGAGACCCAGTACTTC.

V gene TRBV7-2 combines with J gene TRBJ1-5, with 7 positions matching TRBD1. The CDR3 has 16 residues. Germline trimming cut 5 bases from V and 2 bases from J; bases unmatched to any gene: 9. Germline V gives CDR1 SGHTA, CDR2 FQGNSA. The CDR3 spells CASSQGGARGNQPQHF. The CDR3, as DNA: TGTGCCAGCAGCCAGGGGGGGGCGCGAGGCAATCAGCCCCAGCATTTT. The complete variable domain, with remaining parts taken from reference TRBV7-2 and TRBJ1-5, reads GAGVSQSPSNKVTEKGKDVELRCDPISGHTALYWYRQSLGQGLEFLIYFQGNSAPDKSGLPSDRFSAERTGGSVSTLTIQRTQQEDSAVYLCASSQGGARGNQPQHFGDGTRLSIL.

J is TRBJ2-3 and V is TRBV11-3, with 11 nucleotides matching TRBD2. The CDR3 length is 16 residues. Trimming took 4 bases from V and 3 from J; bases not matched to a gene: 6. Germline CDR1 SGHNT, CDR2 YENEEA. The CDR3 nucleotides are TGTGCCAGCAGCTGGAGAGGGACTAGCGGTACAGATACGCAGTATTTT. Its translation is CASSWRGTSGTDTQYF.